The 2 T cell receptor beta chains presented below share a single source sample, sequenced in a study of blood T cell repertoires in COVID-19. Method: immunoSEQ multiplex PCR; TCRdb's copy keeps in-frame clones and lacks some. The repertoire holds about 160,000 clones, with around 81% as singletons. The source material was PBMCs or T cells enriched from blood (not recorded which). Source of these receptors: a man between 40 and 49 years old who had recovered from COVID-19.

This chain joins TRBV6-4 and TRBJ2-1; perhaps TRBD1 as D (7 bases). Trimming removed 3 bases at V and 6 bases at J, with 12 bases between. This CDR3 is built from 14 residues. The germline gives CDR1 MRHNA, CDR2 SNTAGT. The CDR3 region is CASSDQGGRNEQFF. CDR3 nucleotides: TGTGCCAGCAGTGATCAGGGGGGCCGCAATGAGCAGTTCTTC.

Only a few counts were recorded for this clone. The chain combines TRBV3-1 (or the pseudogene TRBV3-2) with TRBJ2-5; 7 nucleotides align to TRBD1. The CDR3 spans 13 residues. V was pared by 5 bases and J by 2 bases, with 2 bases of the junction left unmatched. Germline values: CDR1 LGHDT, CDR2 YNNKEL (reference sequence). The CDR3 sequence: CASSWDRQETQYF. The CDR3 bases are TGTGCCAGCAGCTGGGACAGACAAGAGACCCAGTACTTC.